The T cell receptor (beta chain) under discussion was sequenced for a study of T cell responses to AZD1222 COVID-19 vaccine. The V gene's germline CDR1 is LNHNV and CDR2 YYDKDF (reference sequence). Trimming removed 5 bases from V and 0 bases from J; junction bases left unmatched: 10. The CDR3 sequence is 17 residues long. Study observations and caveats: Repertoire sampling happened only post peak T cell response.

TCRdb's table, derived via immunoSEQ multiplex PCR, lists solely in-frame clones and lacks some. This sample carries about 64,000 clones, around nine tenths of them seen once, and the ten largest clones take 6.3%. To note about this clone: No antigen is known for it.

The sequencing here drew on peripheral blood, taken 28 days after the second dose of the MenACWY control vaccine. This TCR came from an adult who received the MenACWY meningococcal vaccine as a control. V is TRBV15 and J is TRBJ1-1; 9 bases match TRBD1. CDR3 coding DNA: TGTGCCACCAGCGGCCGGGACAGGGATGGGGTGAACACTGAAGCTTTCTTT. Translating it yields CATSGRDRDGVNTEAFF.